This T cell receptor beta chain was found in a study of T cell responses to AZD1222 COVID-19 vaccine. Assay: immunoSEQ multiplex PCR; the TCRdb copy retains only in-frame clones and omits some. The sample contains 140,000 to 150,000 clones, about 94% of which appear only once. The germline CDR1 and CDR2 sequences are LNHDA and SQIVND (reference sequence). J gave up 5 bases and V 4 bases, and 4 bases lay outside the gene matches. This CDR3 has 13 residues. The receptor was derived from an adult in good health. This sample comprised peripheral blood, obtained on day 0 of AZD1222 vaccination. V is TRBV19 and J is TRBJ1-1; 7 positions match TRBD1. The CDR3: CASSNQGGTEAFF. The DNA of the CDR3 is TGTGCCAGTAGTAATCAGGGGGGGACTGAAGCTTTCTTT.